Below, 26 T cell receptor beta chains from the same sample are listed, as sequenced in a study of response to subunit inactivated influenza vaccine. TCRdb re-derived calls from the RT-PCR reads in MiXCR, one entry per CDR3 protein. The repertoire holds approximately 680,000 distinct CDR3 sequences, with 15% to 18% as singletons. Sequences were derived from PBMCs from blood, sampled 12 days after vaccination. The receptors were gathered from a man aged 50 or older who received an inactivated influenza vaccine.

This clonotype showed up just a few times. This chain joins TRBV20-1 and TRBJ2-7; D gene ambiguous. Trimming left V 3 bases short and J 3 bases short, with 6 bases between. Germline V gives CDR1 DFQATT, CDR2 SNEGSKA (reference sequence). The length of the CDR3 is 11 residues. The CDR3 nucleotides are TGCAGTGCTAGCGACAACTACGAGCAGTACTTC. Protein: CSASDNYEQYF.

The chain joins TRBV14 to TRBJ1-4; 8 bases fit TRBD1. Per the germline V gene, CDR1 is SGHDN and CDR2 is FVKESK. This CDR3 comprises 14 residues. The junction had 3 bases not matched to a gene; V was cut back by 4 bases and J by 5 bases. The DNA for the CDR3 is TGTGCCAGCAGCCCGGACAGGGCAAATGAAAAACTGTTTTTT. This gives the protein CASSPDRANEKLFF.

This rearrangement joins TRBV10-3 to TRBJ1-4; tentative D call: TRBD1 (5 bases). Germline CDR1 reads ENHRY; CDR2 reads SYGVKD. V gave up 10 bases and J gave up 7 bases, with 16 bases separating them. The CDR3 is 13 amino acids. CDR3 sequence: CATAGVEGEKLFF. In DNA form, the CDR3 reads TGTGCCACAGCGGGGGTAGAGGGTGAAAAACTGTTTTTT.

Only a few counts were recorded for this clonotype. The V call is TRBV12-3 or TRBV12-4, the J call TRBJ2-7; 9 positions match TRBD1. The V segment lost 1 base and the J segment 3 bases; nucleotides outside the gene matches: 7. This CDR3 contains 16 residues. The CDR3 loop is CASSLGTGQGVYEQYF. The CDR3 DNA reads as TGTGCCAGCAGTTTAGGGACGGGACAGGGTGTCTACGAGCAGTACTTC.

V is TRBV5-6 and J is TRBJ2-7, with D unclear. CDR1 and CDR2 (germline): SGHDT, YYEEEE. The V end lost 2 bases, the J end lost 2 bases, and 11 bases lay between the germline ends. The CDR3 consists of 14 residues. The CDR3: CASSFYGIPYEQYF. In nucleotides, the CDR3 is TGTGCCAGCAGCTTTTATGGCATCCCCTACGAGCAGTACTTC.

The genes are TRBV12-3 or TRBV12-4 and TRBJ1-4; 7 bases are shared with TRBD1. The CDR3 runs 12 residues. The V and J ends lost 3 bases and 15 bases, in that order; junction bases with no gene match: 7. This chain's CDR3 is CASSFPTGVVFF. As DNA, the CDR3 is TGTGCCAGCAGTTTCCCTACAGGGGTTGTGTTTTTT.

The gene calls are TRBV7-8 and TRBJ2-3; D perhaps matches TRBD1 (6 bases). This CDR3 has 16 amino acids. V was cut by 1 base and J by 5 bases, with 16 bases left in between. CDR1 SGHVS and CDR2 FQNEAQ come from the germline V gene. CDR3 sequence (DNA): TGTGCCAGCAGCTTAGGGACGGTGGGGGCCGGAGATACGCAGTATTTT. Amino acids: CASSLGTVGAGDTQYF.

The sample holds a few counts of this clonotype. The CDR3 here is CASSSGLRDYNEQFF. CDR3 sequence (DNA): TGCGCCAGCAGCTCAGGACTTCGGGATTACAATGAGCAGTTCTTC. The V and J genes are TRBV5-1 and TRBJ2-1, with D perhaps TRBD2 (5 bases). V was clipped by 3 bases and J by 4 bases, with 14 bases between them. The CDR3 is 15 amino acids. Germline loops: CDR1 SGHRS, CDR2 YFSETQ.

The CDR3 nucleotides read TGCGCCAGCAGCTTGGCGCAGGGGGCGCGCGAGCAGTACTTC. This gives the protein CASSLAQGAREQYF. The chain employs TRBV5-1 and TRBJ2-7, with TRBD1 matching 8 bases. This CDR3 contains 14 residues. V trimming: 0 bases; J trimming: 6 bases; junction bases outside the gene matches: 5. CDR1 SGHRS and CDR2 YFSETQ come from the germline V gene.

The chain employs TRBV4-2 and TRBJ1-2; D unclear. CDR3 length equals 13 residues. The germline gives CDR1 LGHNA, CDR2 YNFKEQ. Between the trimmed V and J ends, which lost 0 bases and 7 bases, there was a span of 9 bases. The CDR3 region has the DNA TGTGCCAGCAGCCAAGAGACCGAGACTGGCTACACCTTC. It encodes CASSQETETGYTF.

This clonotype was counted only a few times. The CDR3 nucleotides read TGTGCCAGCAGTAGCTCGTCGTCCAGACAGAACTCCTACGAGCAGTACTTC. It encodes CASSSSSSRQNSYEQYF. This chain links TRBV6-2 or TRBV6-3 with TRBJ2-7; perhaps TRBD1 as D (5 bases). The germline V gene has CDR1 MNHEY and CDR2 SVGEGT. The CDR3 has 17 amino acids. V shed 5 bases and J shed 0 bases, with 20 bases lying between them.

The chain joins TRBV10-3 to TRBJ2-7; TRBD1 matches at 7 bases. Germline lookup yields CDR1 ENHRY and CDR2 SYGVKD. After removal of 3 bases from V and 10 bases from J, the junction contained 3 bases not matched to a gene. CDR3 length: 11 residues. CDR3 residues: CAISDDRAQYF. In DNA form, the CDR3 reads TGTGCCATCAGTGATGACAGGGCACAGTACTTC.

The chain has TRBV5-1 and TRBJ2-7, with D unresolved. This CDR3 comprises 17 residues. Germline CDR1 SGHRS, CDR2 YFSETQ. V lost 0 bases and J lost 5, with 21 bases in between. This chain's CDR3 is CASSLAGGSRFGDEQYF. CDR3 nucleotide sequence: TGCGCCAGCAGCTTGGCCGGCGGATCTCGTTTTGGGGACGAGCAGTACTTC.

This clonotype was detected once. This sequence joins TRBV18 and TRBJ2-5; 9 bases align to TRBD1. This CDR3 is built from 14 residues. CDR1 and CDR2 (germline): KGHSH, LQKENI. The trim removed 1 base at V and 6 bases at J, leaving 3 bases unmatched. In nucleotides, the CDR3 is TGTGCCAGCTCACCACGTGGACAGGGGAAGACCCAGTACTTC. Its translation: CASSPRGQGKTQYF.

This clonotype was counted between two and nine times. The chain employs TRBV11-1 and TRBJ1-5; 11 nucleotides line up with TRBD1. The CDR3 extends over 18 amino acids. The ends lost 4 bases at V and 2 bases at J; junction bases unmatched: 10. From germline, CDR1 is SGHAT and CDR2 FQDESV (reference sequence). The CDR3 sequence: CASSSGQGVWGGNQPQHF. CDR3 in DNA: TGTGCCAGCAGCTCGGGACAGGGGGTCTGGGGTGGCAATCAGCCCCAGCATTTT. The variable domain in full, completed from reference TRBV11-1 and TRBJ1-5, reads EAEVAQSPRYKITEKSQAVAFWCDPISGHATLYWYRQILGQGPELLVQFQDESVVDDSQLPKDRFSAERLKGVDSTLKIQPAELGDSAMYLCASSSGQGVWGGNQPQHFGDGTRLSIL.

The chain uses TRBV18 and TRBJ2-1; TRBD2 matches 11 bases. In germline, CDR1 is KGHSH, CDR2 LQKENI. CDR3 length: 16 amino acids. The ends lost 0 bases at V and 7 bases at J; junction bases unmatched: 5. The chain's CDR3 is CASSPPLRTSGNEQFF. In DNA, the CDR3 is TGTGCCAGCTCACCACCGCTCCGGACTAGCGGGAATGAGCAGTTCTTC.

This clonotype appeared many times. V gene TRBV20-1 combines with J gene TRBJ2-3; 10 nucleotides match TRBD1. The V gene end was trimmed by 6 bases and the J gene end by 1 base; junction bases not matched to a gene: 4. This CDR3 has 14 residues. Germline values: CDR1 DFQATT, CDR2 SNEGSKA (reference sequence). The CDR3 spells CSAPGTGGTDTQYF. For the CDR3, the DNA is TGCAGTGCACCCGGGACAGGGGGCACAGATACGCAGTATTTT.

V is TRBV20-1 and J is TRBJ2-7; TRBD1 matches at 9 bases. The CDR3 extends over 12 amino acids. CDR1 is DFQATT and CDR2 is SNEGSKA in the germline V gene (reference sequence). Germline trimming cut 3 bases from V and 7 bases from J; bases unmatched to any gene: 4. The chain's CDR3 is CSARTGGREQYF. CDR3 bases: TGCAGTGCTAGGACAGGGGGTCGGGAGCAGTACTTC.

This rearrangement joins TRBV9 to TRBJ1-2; 7 bases line up with TRBD1. CDR3 length: 15 amino acids. V shed 4 bases and J 2 bases; nucleotides not matched to a gene: 8. Germline V CDR1 and CDR2: SGDLS, YYNGEE. Written as DNA, the CDR3 is TGTGCCAGCAGCACTGCCGAGACAGGGAACTATGGCTACACCTTC. It codes for CASSTAETGNYGYTF.

V gene TRBV5-1 combines with J gene TRBJ2-4; 8 nucleotides line up with TRBD2. Trimming at V came to 0 bases and at J to 9 bases, leaving 14 bases not matched to a gene. The CDR3 totals 17 residues. Germline loops: CDR1 SGHRS, CDR2 YFSETQ. In nucleotides, the CDR3 is TGCGCCAGCAGCTTGGCCCCCCTACGTAACGGGGGGGGCATTCAGTACTTC. The encoded protein is CASSLAPLRNGGGIQYF.

As regards this clonotype: This may stem from a read error, because a much larger clone lies one nucleotide away. The chain uses TRBV6-2 or TRBV6-3 and TRBJ2-3, with 7 bases fitting TRBD1. The CDR3 consists of 14 residues. CDR1 is MNHEY, CDR2 SVGEGT, per germline. Trimming at V came to 5 bases and at J to 2 bases, leaving 4 bases not matched to a gene. The CDR3 nucleotides are TGTGCCAGCAGTCACGGGACAGTCACAGATACGCAGTATTTT. The encoded protein is CASSHGTVTDTQYF.

This clonotype was counted a few times. The J gene is TRBJ1-4, the V gene TRBV15; the D gene is possibly TRBD1 (6 bases). The V end was cut by 9 bases, the J end by 3 bases, with 17 bases between. This CDR3 contains 15 residues. CDR1 and CDR2 from the germline V gene are LNHNV and YYDKDF (reference sequence). This chain's CDR3 is CATRSPGEANEKLFF. CDR3 coding DNA: TGTGCCACAAGAAGCCCAGGGGAGGCTAATGAAAAACTGTTTTTT.

V gene TRBV5-1 combines with J gene TRBJ2-2; 10 bases map to TRBD2. CDR3 length: 20 residues. The junction had 16 bases not matched to a gene; V was cut back by 1 base and J by 4 bases. Germline CDR1 is SGHRS and CDR2 is YFSETQ. The chain's CDR3 is CASSLYGLRLRTSGTGELFF. Here the CDR3 DNA reads TGCGCCAGCAGCTTGTATGGCCTACGATTGAGGACTAGCGGCACCGGGGAGCTGTTTTTT.

This clonotype was detected a few times. This chain uses TRBV14 with TRBJ2-7; D is possibly TRBD2 (6 bases). Germline V gene sequence: CDR1 SGHDN, CDR2 FVKESK. V lost 2 bases to trimming and J lost 6 bases, with 14 bases between them. The CDR3 contains 14 residues. CDR3 in DNA: TGTGCCAGCAGCCAAATGGGTCGGGGAGGCGAGCAGTACTTC. It yields the protein CASSQMGRGGEQYF.

The chain recombines TRBV6-2 or TRBV6-3 with TRBJ1-1, with TRBD1 identical over 11 bases. V shed 9 bases and J 1 base; nucleotides not matched to a gene: 7. Looked up from germline, CDR1 is MNHEY and CDR2 is SVGEGT. The CDR3 sequence is 15 residues long. CDR3 DNA sequence: TGTGCCAGTCTCGGACAGGGGGCGCGGAACACTGAAGCTTTCTTT. Translating gives CASLGQGARNTEAFF.

J is TRBJ2-5 and V is TRBV29-1; no clear D gene. The CDR3 extends over 13 amino acids. Germline V gives CDR1 SQVTM, CDR2 ANQGSEA. With 2 bases removed from V and 5 bases from J, the gap between germline ends came to 12 bases. The CDR3 bases are TGCAGCGTTGAATCTCTGACGAGGGAGACCCAGTACTTC. Protein sequence: CSVESLTRETQYF. The whole variable domain, filled in from reference TRBV29-1 and TRBJ2-5, reads SAVISQKPSRDICQRGTSLTIQCQVDSQVTMMFWYRQQPGQSLTLIATANQGSEATYESGFVIDKFPISRPNLTFSTLTVSNMSPEDSSIYLCSVESLTRETQYFGPGTRLLVL.